This T cell receptor (beta chain) was sequenced for a study of blood T cell repertoires in COVID-19. This clone is a singleton in its sample. Sequencing used immunoSEQ multiplex PCR; TCRdb keeps in-frame clones, though not all of them. This repertoire shows around 450,000 clones, 87% found once; its top ten account for roughly 2%. The material sequenced was PBMCs or T cells enriched from blood (not recorded which). The clonotype originates from a young woman with acute COVID-19.

The DNA for the CDR3 is TGTGCCTGGACATTACTAGCGGGCTCCTACAATGAGCAGTTCTTC. Translation: CAWTLLAGSYNEQFF. The chain has TRBV30 and TRBJ2-1; 9 nucleotides agree with TRBD2. The germline CDR1 and CDR2 sequences are GTSNPN and SVGIG (reference sequence). The CDR3 totals 15 residues. V was pared by 4 bases and J by 0 bases, with 4 bases of the junction left unmatched.